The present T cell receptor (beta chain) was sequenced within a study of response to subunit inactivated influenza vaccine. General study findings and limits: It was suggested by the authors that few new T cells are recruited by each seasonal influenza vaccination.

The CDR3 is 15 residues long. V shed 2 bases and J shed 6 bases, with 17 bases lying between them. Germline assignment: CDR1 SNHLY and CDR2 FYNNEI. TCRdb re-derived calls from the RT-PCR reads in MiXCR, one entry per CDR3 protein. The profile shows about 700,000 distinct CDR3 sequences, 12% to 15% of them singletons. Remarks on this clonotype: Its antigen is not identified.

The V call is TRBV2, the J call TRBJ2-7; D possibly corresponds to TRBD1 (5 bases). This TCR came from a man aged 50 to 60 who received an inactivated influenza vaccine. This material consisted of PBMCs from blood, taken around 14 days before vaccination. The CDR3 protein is CASSEMWGNASEQYF. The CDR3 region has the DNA TGTGCCAGCAGTGAAATGTGGGGCAACGCTAGCGAGCAGTACTTC.